The entry that follows covers one T cell receptor beta chain sequence. PCR employed 60 Vbeta and 13 Jbeta primers. Produced via immunoSEQ multiplex PCR; TCRdb's table is partial and in-frame only. The sample records more than 140,000 clones, around 79% being singletons. The donors (healthy individuals) were bone marrow donors. This entry is derived from a study of cytomegalovirus exposure and HLA in healthy donors. Whole-study context: Caucasian-associated ancestry cluster membership applied to approximately 81% of 300 to 450 genotyped donors.

Trimming cost V 4 bases and J 4 bases; bases outside gene matches: 18. This CDR3 is built from 18 residues. The germline gives CDR1 SGHDN, CDR2 FVKESK. The rearrangement links TRBV14 to TRBJ2-7, with TRBD1 matching 8 bases. The origin of this receptor is a man aged 25-40 years in good health and CMV-seropositive. What was sequenced was PBMCs. The CDR3 sequence is CASSRTTGVSRTQYEQYF. The CDR3 nucleotides are TGTGCCAGCAGCCGAACGACAGGGGTCTCAAGAACACAATACGAGCAGTACTTC.